This T cell receptor (beta chain) was recorded in a study of T cells in women clearing cervical HPV infection. This CDR3 is 12 amino acids long. Germline loops: CDR1 GTSNPN, CDR2 SVGIG (reference sequence). Trimming cost V 0 bases and J 2 bases, with 4 bases left between them. Comments on this clone: The CDR3 extends 3 residues past the end of the read, so its final part is completed from the germline J gene.

Using immunoSEQ multiplex PCR, the repertoire was profiled, and TCRdb retains in-frame clones only, with some absent. This sample's table has around 44,000 clones. The material sequenced was blood buffy coat. J is TRBJ1-1 and V is TRBV30; no reliable D call. The sequence was collected from a woman between 18 and 75 years old with a cervical HPV16 infection that either progressed to CIN3+ or cleared (not recorded which). CDR3 amino acids: CAWSVSNTEAFF. The sequenced CDR3 bases are TGTGCCTGGAGTGTATCTAACACTGAA.